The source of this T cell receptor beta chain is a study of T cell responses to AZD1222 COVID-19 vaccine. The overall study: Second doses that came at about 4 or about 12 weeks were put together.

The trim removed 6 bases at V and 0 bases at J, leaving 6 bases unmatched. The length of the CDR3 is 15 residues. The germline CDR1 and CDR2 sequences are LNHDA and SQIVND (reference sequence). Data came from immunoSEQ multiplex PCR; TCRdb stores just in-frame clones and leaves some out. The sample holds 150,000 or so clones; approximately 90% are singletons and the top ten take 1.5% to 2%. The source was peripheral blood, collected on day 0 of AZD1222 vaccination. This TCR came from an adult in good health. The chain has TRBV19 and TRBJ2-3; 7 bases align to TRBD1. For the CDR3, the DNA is TGTGCCAGTAGGACAGGGCCGGTTAGCACAGATACGCAGTATTTT. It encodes CASRTGPVSTDTQYF. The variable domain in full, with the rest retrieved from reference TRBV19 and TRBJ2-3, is DGGITQSPKYLFRKEGQNVTLSCEQNLNHDAMYWYRQDPGQGLRLIYYSQIVNDFQKGDIAEGYSVSREKKESFPLTVTSAQKNPTAFYLCASRTGPVSTDTQYFGPGTRLTVL.